This is a list of T cell receptor beta chains from one sample in a study of response to subunit inactivated influenza vaccine. MiXCR, applied by TCRdb to the RT-PCR reads, yields one record per CDR3 protein. This sample has some 800,000 distinct CDR3 sequences, with roughly 20% found just once. The sequencing used PBMCs from blood, collected 5 to 6 days after vaccination. The receptors stem from a man aged 50-59 years who received an inactivated influenza vaccine. Each CDR3 is given with its conserved first and last residue. D genes are given only for firm matches. Expanded clones get a size class; other rows say once, few or many, or leave the size out.

D,V,size,J,DNA,CDR3
TRBD2,TRBV7-2,.,TRBJ2-1,TGTGCCAGCAGCTTAAGGGGACTAGCGGGAAACAATGAGCAGTTCTTC,CASSLRGLAGNNEQFF
TRBD2,TRBV5-8,.,TRBJ2-1,TGTGCCAGCAGCACCGGACTAGCCTTTAATGAGGAGCAGTTCTTC,CASSTGLAFNEEQFF
TRBD1,TRBV11-1,.,TRBJ2-7,TGTGCCAGCAGCTTAGTGCATAGGGGGACAGAAGAGTCCTACGAGCAGTACTTC,CASSLVHRGTEESYEQYF
.,TRBV6-2/TRBV6-3,.,TRBJ2-1,TGTGCCAGCAGCTACAGGGTAGCTACTGAGCAGTTCTTC,CASSYRVATEQFF
.,TRBV5-8,few,TRBJ1-1,TGTGCCAGCAGCTTGCACAGACTACAGAACACTGAAGCTTTCTTT,CASSLHRLQNTEAFF
TRBD2,TRBV6-5,.,TRBJ2-7,TGTGCCAGCAGTTACTCTAGCGGGAGCCCTTCCTACGAGCAGTACTTC,CASSYSSGSPSYEQYF
.,TRBV7-2,few,TRBJ1-2,TGTGCCAGCAGCCCGAGCAGTCAGGGTCACTATGGCTACACCTTC,CASSPSSQGHYGYTF
.,TRBV20-1,few,TRBJ1-1,TGCAGTGCCACCTTGGGGGCTTACACTGAAGCTTTCTTT,CSATLGAYTEAFF
.,TRBV12-3/TRBV12-4,few,TRBJ2-1,TGTGCCAGCAGTTTAGTTCCCCAGGGGAAGGCCTACAATGAGCAGTTCTTC,CASSLVPQGKAYNEQFF
TRBD2,TRBV28,.,TRBJ2-5,TGTGCCAGCAGCAGACTAGCGGGAGCAGCAGAGACCCAGTACTTC,CASSRLAGAAETQYF
.,TRBV5-1,many,TRBJ2-1,TGCGCCAGCAGCTTGGAGGGGAGCTCCTACAATGAGCAGTTCTTC,CASSLEGSSYNEQFF
.,TRBV12-3/TRBV12-4,few,TRBJ2-5,TGTGCCAGCAGCATGACAGGATACCGCGAGACCCAGTACTTC,CASSMTGYRETQYF
.,TRBV6-2/TRBV6-3,once,TRBJ2-1,TGTGCCAGCAGTTACGCCACAGGGTCGACCTCCTACAATGAGCAGTTCTTC,CASSYATGSTSYNEQFF
.,TRBV10-3,.,TRBJ2-1,TGTGCCATCGGGGGGACTGAGAGCTCCTACAATGAGCAGTTCTTC,CAIGGTESSYNEQFF
.,TRBV9,few,TRBJ2-3,TGTGCCAGCAGCCTGCGGTTTCACGGCGCAGATACGCAGTATTTT,CASSLRFHGADTQYF
TRBD1,TRBV28,.,TRBJ1-5,TGTGCCACTATGAAACAGGGGAGCAGCAATCAGCCCCAGCATTTT,CATMKQGSSNQPQHF
TRBD2,TRBV6-1,few,TRBJ2-3,TGTGCCAGCAGCAAACTAGCGGGGGTCACAGATACGCAGTATTTT,CASSKLAGVTDTQYF
.,TRBV6-2/TRBV6-3,few,TRBJ2-3,TGTGCCAGCAGCCAAGGACGGAGGGCACATACGCAGTATTTT,CASSQGRRAHTQYF
.,TRBV24-1,few,TRBJ2-4,TGTGCCACCAGTGATGGTCATAAAAACATTCAGTACTTC,CATSDGHKNIQYF
.,TRBV12-3/TRBV12-4,many,TRBJ1-4,TGTGCCAGCGCAGACACGGGGAATGAAAAACTGTTTTTT,CASADTGNEKLFF
.,TRBV12-3/TRBV12-4,many,TRBJ1-1,TGTGCCAGCAGTTTTGGGGCAGCGAACACTGAAGCTTTCTTT,CASSFGAANTEAFF
.,TRBV6-4,few,TRBJ2-1,TGTGCCAGCAGTGGGTTCGGGGAGCAGTTCTTC,CASSGFGEQFF
.,TRBV9,.,TRBJ2-1,TGTGCCAGCAGCGTCAGCTTAGGGTCCTACAATGAGCAGTTCTTC,CASSVSLGSYNEQFF
.,TRBV11-3,.,TRBJ2-5,TGTGCCAGCGCAACGGGGAGTCAAGAGACCCAGTACTTC,CASATGSQETQYF
TRBD1,TRBV7-9,many,TRBJ1-6,TGTGCCAGCAGCTTGCAGGGGGGTTCACCCCTCCACTTT,CASSLQGGSPLHF
.,TRBV5-1,.,TRBJ2-5,TGCGCCAGCAGACATGTTACAGGGAAAGAAAGATGGACCCAGTACTTC,CASRHVTGKERWTQYF
TRBD1,TRBV20-1,.,TRBJ2-5,TGCAGTGCGCGCCGGGACAGTAACCAAGAGACCCAGTACTTC,CSARRDSNQETQYF
TRBD1,TRBV7-6,few,TRBJ1-2,TGTGCCAGCAGCTCGACACAGGGGGGGGCTCCTAACTATGGCTACACCTTC,CASSSTQGGAPNYGYTF
.,TRBV27,.,TRBJ2-4,TGTGCCAGCAGTTTATCGCCCTTGTTTCTAGCCAAAAACATTCAGTACTTC,CASSLSPLFLAKNIQYF
TRBD2,TRBV7-3,.,TRBJ2-7,TGTGCCAGCAGCTTAAGACCTCTAGGTAGCGGGATGCCCTACGAGCAGTACTTC,CASSLRPLGSGMPYEQYF
TRBD1,TRBV5-1,few,TRBJ1-4,TGCGCCAGCAGGACCGGGACAGGGAATGAAAAACTGTTTTTT,CASRTGTGNEKLFF
.,TRBV4-1,.,TRBJ2-2,TGCGCCAGCAGCCAAGATAATACAGGGTGGCAGCTGTTTTTT,CASSQDNTGWQLFF
.,TRBV12-3/TRBV12-4,.,TRBJ2-1,TGTGCCAGCAGTTTTGGAGATTCAGATTACAATGAGCAGTTCTTC,CASSFGDSDYNEQFF
.,TRBV7-2,.,TRBJ2-7,TGTGCCAGCAGCTTAGACAGTCCCCTCTACGAGCAGTACTTC,CASSLDSPLYEQYF
.,TRBV6-2/TRBV6-3,.,TRBJ2-3,TGTGCCAGCAGTTACTCTCAGCGACCCGCTTCTAGCACAGATACGCAGTATTTT,CASSYSQRPASSTDTQYF
.,TRBV5-1,few,TRBJ2-6,TGCGCCAGCAGCGCGGGGTCCCCTGGGGCCAACGTCCTGACTTTC,CASSAGSPGANVLTF
.,TRBV29-1,.,TRBJ2-1,TGCAGCGCCGGGGATGGAAGTATGGTTGAGGGCCTGGGCAATGAGCAGTTCTTC,CSAGDGSMVEGLGNEQFF
.,TRBV24-1,many,TRBJ2-1,TGTGCCACCAGCAAAGGCTCCTACAATGAGCAGTTCTTC,CATSKGSYNEQFF
.,TRBV27,.,TRBJ2-3,TGTGCCAGCAGTTTATTGGCAGGGGAGGGGACAGATACGCAGTATTTT,CASSLLAGEGTDTQYF
TRBD1,TRBV28,few,TRBJ1-6,TGTGCCAGCAGTCAAGACAGGGAATGGTCACCCCTCCACTTT,CASSQDREWSPLHF
.,TRBV2,.,TRBJ1-1,TGTGCCAGCAATCAGGATATGAACACTGAAGCTTTCTTT,CASNQDMNTEAFF
TRBD2,TRBV29-1,few,TRBJ2-7,TGCAGCGTTGATTTCGGACTAGGACGTAAGGAGCAGTACTTC,CSVDFGLGRKEQYF
.,TRBV7-2,many,TRBJ1-4,TGTGCCAGCAGCTTAGCAGTTATCGGGGGTACTACGAATGAAAAACTGTTTTTT,CASSLAVIGGTTNEKLFF
TRBD1,TRBV5-4,once,TRBJ2-7,TGTGCCAGCAGCTTGGCCGGGACAGGATACTCCTACGAGCAGTACTTC,CASSLAGTGYSYEQYF
TRBD2,TRBV27,.,TRBJ2-1,TGTGCCAGCAGTTTTGGCCTAGCGGACAATGAGCAGTTCTTC,CASSFGLADNEQFF
.,TRBV20-1,many,TRBJ2-3,TGCAGTGCTAGAGATGGGACTAGCACAGATACGCAGTATTTT,CSARDGTSTDTQYF
.,TRBV6-2/TRBV6-3,.,TRBJ2-5,TGTGCCAGCAGTTACTCTTCGGGATGGCAAGAGACCCAGTACTTC,CASSYSSGWQETQYF
.,TRBV20-1,.,TRBJ1-5,TGCAGTGCTAGATCTGGGGTAGGAGAATACCACCTCCAGCATTTT,CSARSGVGEYHLQHF
.,TRBV5-6,few,TRBJ1-5,TGTGCCAGCAGCCGGGTGGGTAGCAATCAGCCCCAGCATTTT,CASSRVGSNQPQHF
TRBD1,TRBV5-5,.,TRBJ1-1,TGTGCCAGCAGCTTCTGGACAGGGGGCTATGATGAAGCTTTCTTT,CASSFWTGGYDEAFF
.,TRBV20-1,few,TRBJ1-6,TGCAGTGCTAGACAGGGATCGAGTGGTAATTCACCCCTCCACTTT,CSARQGSSGNSPLHF
.,TRBV29-1,few,TRBJ2-3,TGCAGCGTTGAAAAAGAGGCAGATACGCAGTATTTT,CSVEKEADTQYF
.,TRBV7-2,.,TRBJ1-2,TGTGCCAGCAGCTTAGGATCCTATGGCTACATCTTC,CASSLGSYGYIF
.,TRBV6-2/TRBV6-3,few,TRBJ2-1,TGTGCCAGCAGTCCCCGGGTGGGCACCTACAATGAGCAGTTCTTC,CASSPRVGTYNEQFF
.,TRBV12-3/TRBV12-4,few,TRBJ2-7,TGTGCCAGCAGTTTCTTAAGGGGGGGGTACGAGCAGTACTTC,CASSFLRGGYEQYF
TRBD2,TRBV10-2,.,TRBJ2-3,TGCGCCAGCAGTGAGTTTCCTAGCGGCTGGGATACGCAGTATTTT,CASSEFPSGWDTQYF
.,TRBV12-3/TRBV12-4,.,TRBJ2-7,TGTGCCAGCAGACCCGCCGGGCCCCCCTACGAGCAGTACTTC,CASRPAGPPYEQYF